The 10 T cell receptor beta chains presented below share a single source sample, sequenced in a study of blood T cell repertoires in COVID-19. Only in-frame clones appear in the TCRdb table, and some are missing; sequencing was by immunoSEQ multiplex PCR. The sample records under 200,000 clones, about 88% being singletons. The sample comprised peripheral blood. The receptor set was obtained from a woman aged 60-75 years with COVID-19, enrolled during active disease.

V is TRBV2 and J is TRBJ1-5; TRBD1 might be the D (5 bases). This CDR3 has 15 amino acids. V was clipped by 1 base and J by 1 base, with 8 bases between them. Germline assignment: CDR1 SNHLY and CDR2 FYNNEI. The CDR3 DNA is TGTGCCAGCAGTGAAGGACGACAGAGCAATCAGCCCCAGCATTTT. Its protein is CASSEGRQSNQPQHF.

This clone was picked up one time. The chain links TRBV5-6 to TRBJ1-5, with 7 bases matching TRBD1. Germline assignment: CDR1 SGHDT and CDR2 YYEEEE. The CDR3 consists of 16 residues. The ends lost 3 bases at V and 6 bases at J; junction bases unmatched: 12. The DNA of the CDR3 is TGTGCCAGCAGCTACCGTCAAACAGGGGTGAGTCAGCCCCAGCATTTT. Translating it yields CASSYRQTGVSQPQHF. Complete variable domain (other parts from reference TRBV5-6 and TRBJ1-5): DAGVTQSPTHLIKTRGQQVTLRCSPKSGHDTVSWYQQALGQGPQFIFQYYEEEERQRGNFPDRFSGHQFPNYSSELNVNALLLGDSALYLCASSYRQTGVSQPQHFGDGTRLSIL.

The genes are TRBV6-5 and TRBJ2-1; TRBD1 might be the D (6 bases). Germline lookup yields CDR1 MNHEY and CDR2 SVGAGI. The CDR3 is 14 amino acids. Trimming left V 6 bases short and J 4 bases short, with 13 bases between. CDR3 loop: CASSYRGQYNEQFF. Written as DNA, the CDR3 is TGTGCCAGCAGCTACCGCGGACAGTACAATGAGCAGTTCTTC.

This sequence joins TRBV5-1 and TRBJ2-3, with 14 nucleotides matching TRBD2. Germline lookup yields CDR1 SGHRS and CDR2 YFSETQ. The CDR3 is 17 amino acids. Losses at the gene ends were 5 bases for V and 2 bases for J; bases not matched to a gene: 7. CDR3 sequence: CASSRTSGGSYTDTQYF. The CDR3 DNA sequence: TGCGCCAGCAGTCGGACTAGCGGGGGGTCATACACAGATACGCAGTATTTT.

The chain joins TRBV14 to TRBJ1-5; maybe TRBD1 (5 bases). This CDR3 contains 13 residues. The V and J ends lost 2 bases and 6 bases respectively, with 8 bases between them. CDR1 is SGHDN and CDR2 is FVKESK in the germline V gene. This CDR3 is CASSQQGFQPQHF. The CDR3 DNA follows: TGTGCCAGCAGCCAACAGGGTTTTCAGCCCCAGCATTTT.

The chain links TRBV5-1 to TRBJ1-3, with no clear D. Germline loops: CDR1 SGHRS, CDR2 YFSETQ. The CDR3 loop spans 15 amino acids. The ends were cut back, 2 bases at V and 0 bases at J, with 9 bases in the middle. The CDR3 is CASSLGRGSGNTIYF. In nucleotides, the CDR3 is TGCGCCAGCAGCTTAGGACGGGGCTCTGGAAACACCATATATTTT. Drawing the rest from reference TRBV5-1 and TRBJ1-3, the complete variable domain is KAGVTQTPRYLIKTRGQQVTLSCSPISGHRSVSWYQQTPGQGLQFLFEYFSETQRNKGNFPGRFSGRQFSNSRSEMNVSTLELGDSALYLCASSLGRGSGNTIYFGEGSWLTVV.

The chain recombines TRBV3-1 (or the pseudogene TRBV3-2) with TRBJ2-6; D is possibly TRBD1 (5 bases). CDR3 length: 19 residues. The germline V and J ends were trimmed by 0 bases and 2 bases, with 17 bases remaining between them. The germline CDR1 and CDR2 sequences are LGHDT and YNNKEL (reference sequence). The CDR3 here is CASSQDWGGRAAGANVLTF. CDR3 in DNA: TGTGCCAGCAGCCAAGATTGGGGCGGTAGGGCGGCTGGGGCCAACGTCCTGACTTTC.

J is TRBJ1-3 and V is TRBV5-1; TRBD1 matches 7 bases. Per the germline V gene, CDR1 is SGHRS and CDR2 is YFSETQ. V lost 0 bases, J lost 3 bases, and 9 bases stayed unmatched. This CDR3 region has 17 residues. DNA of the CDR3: TGCGCCAGCAGCTTGGGGAAGACAGGGAACTTTGGAAACACCATATATTTT. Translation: CASSLGKTGNFGNTIYF.

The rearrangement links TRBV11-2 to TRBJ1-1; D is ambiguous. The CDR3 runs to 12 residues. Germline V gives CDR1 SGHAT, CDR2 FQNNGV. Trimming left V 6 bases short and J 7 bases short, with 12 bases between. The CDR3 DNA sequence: TGTGCCAGCAGATACGAGGTGGGTGAAGCTTTCTTT. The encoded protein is CASRYEVGEAFF.

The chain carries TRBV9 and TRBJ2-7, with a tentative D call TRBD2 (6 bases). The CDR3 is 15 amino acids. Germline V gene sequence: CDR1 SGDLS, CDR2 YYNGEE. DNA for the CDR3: TGTGGAGGAGGTCTGCCTTGCGGGGACTCCTACGAGCAGTACTTC. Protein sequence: CGGGLPCGDSYEQYF.